This record covers a single T cell receptor (beta chain). Its antigen is not known. These data belong to a study of CD8+CD57+ T cells in acquired aplastic anemia. For the study at large: Mean DNA quantity obtained from sorted CD4+ and CD8+ cells was about 3.2 ug. Whole-study findings and limits: Overlap between patients and controls comprised some 31 CD8+ CDR3 sequences. CD8+ Simpson's diversity showed no significant patient-control difference.

This CDR3 comprises 14 residues. Germline V gene data show CDR1 as SGDLS and CDR2 as YYNGEE. V was clipped by 0 bases and J by 5 bases; unmatched bases: 4. TCR beta VDJ and CDR3 profiling used genomic DNA as template. TCRdb re-called the reads with MiXCR, one entry per CDR3 protein. The sample holds approximately 150,000 distinct CDR3 sequences; 71% are singletons and the top ten take around 45%. Sequencing involved patients with CD8+CD57+ cell expansion previously shown by flow cytometry. Blood sampling was performed on the patients, and none of them had received therapy by then. The chain uses TRBV9 and TRBJ2-7; 8 nucleotides match TRBD1. The specimen was sorted CD4+, CD8+, or CD8+CD57+ T cells (not recorded which) from PBMCs. The sequence was obtained from a human donor with aplastic anemia. The CDR3 region is CASSVVSTGDEQYF. In nucleotides, the CDR3 is TGTGCCAGCAGCGTAGTATCGACAGGGGACGAGCAGTACTTC.